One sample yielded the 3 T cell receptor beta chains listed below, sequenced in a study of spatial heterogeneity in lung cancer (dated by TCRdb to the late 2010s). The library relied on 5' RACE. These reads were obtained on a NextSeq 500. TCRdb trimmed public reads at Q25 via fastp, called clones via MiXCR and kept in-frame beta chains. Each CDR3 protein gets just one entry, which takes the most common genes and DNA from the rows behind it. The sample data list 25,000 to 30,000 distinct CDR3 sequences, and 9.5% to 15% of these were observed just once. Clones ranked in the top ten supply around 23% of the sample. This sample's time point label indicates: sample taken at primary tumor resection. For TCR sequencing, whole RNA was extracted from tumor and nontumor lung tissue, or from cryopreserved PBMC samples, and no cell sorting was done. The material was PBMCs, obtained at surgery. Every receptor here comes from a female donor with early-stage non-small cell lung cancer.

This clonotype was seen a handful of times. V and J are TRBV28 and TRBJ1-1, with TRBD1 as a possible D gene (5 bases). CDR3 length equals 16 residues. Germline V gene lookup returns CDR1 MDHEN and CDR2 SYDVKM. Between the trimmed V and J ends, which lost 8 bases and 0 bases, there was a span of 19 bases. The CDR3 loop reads CASCYSQWGMNTEAFF. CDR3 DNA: TGTGCCAGCTGTTACAGTCAATGGGGCATGAACACTGAAGCTTTCTTT.

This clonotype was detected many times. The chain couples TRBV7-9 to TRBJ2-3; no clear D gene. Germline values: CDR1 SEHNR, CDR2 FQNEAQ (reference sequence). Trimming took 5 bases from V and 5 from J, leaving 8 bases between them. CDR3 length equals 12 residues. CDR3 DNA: TGTGCCAGCAGCCCGTCTTTAGATACGCAGTATTTT. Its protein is CASSPSLDTQYF. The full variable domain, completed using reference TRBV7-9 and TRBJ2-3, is DTGVSQNPRHKITKRGQNVTFRCDPISEHNRLYWYRQTLGQGPEFLTYFQNEAQLEKSRLLSDRFSAERPKGSFSTLEIQRTEQGDSAMYLCASSPSLDTQYFGPGTRLTVL.

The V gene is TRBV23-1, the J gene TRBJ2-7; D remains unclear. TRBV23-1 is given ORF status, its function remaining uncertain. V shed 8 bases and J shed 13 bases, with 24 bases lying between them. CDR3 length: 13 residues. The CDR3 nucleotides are TGCGCCAGCCTCGCCTGTAGGCTATTTATATCCTACTTC. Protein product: CASLACRLFISYF.